A selection of T cell receptor beta chains follows, all from one sample in a study of identical twins. Each CDR3 protein gets one entry after TCRdb re-called the 5' RACE reads with MiXCR. The table shows fewer than 250,000 distinct CDR3 sequences, with roughly 7.5% occurring only once. These data also formed part of another study, on yellow fever vaccine responses in identical twins.

The specimen sequenced was memory (CD45RO+) T cells sorted from blood. The source of these receptors is a woman under 30 in good health. Both conserved end residues are part of each CDR3. A D gene is named only where the DNA matches it firmly. Not every row has a clone size; where given, it reads once, few, many or a size class.

CDR3 protein: CAITQGLNSPLHF
CDR3 DNA: TGTGCCATCACACAGGGGCTTAATTCACCCCTCCACTTT
clone size: few
D gene: TRBD1
J gene: TRBJ1-6
V gene: TRBV10-3

CDR3 protein: CASVTGNTGELFF
CDR3 DNA: TGTGCCAGCGTGACAGGGAACACCGGGGAGCTGTTTTTT
clone size: .
D gene: .
J gene: TRBJ2-2
V gene: TRBV6-6

CDR3 protein: CASSLLAGGAADTQYF
CDR3 DNA: TGTGCCAGCAGCTTACTAGCGGGGGGGGCAGCAGATACGCAGTATTTT
clone size: many
D gene: TRBD2
J gene: TRBJ2-3
V gene: TRBV11-2

CDR3 protein: CASSRTSGKSNEQFF
CDR3 DNA: TGTGCCAGCAGTAGGACTAGCGGGAAGAGCAATGAGCAGTTCTTC
clone size: .
D gene: TRBD2
J gene: TRBJ2-1
V gene: TRBV6-1

CDR3 protein: CASSPEGAVGDTQYF
CDR3 DNA: TGTGCCAGCAGCCCAGAAGGGGCAGTAGGAGATACGCAGTATTTT
clone size: .
D gene: .
J gene: TRBJ2-3
V gene: TRBV7-9

CDR3 protein: CASSLSSGTDPKALHF
CDR3 DNA: TGTGCCAGCAGTTTAAGTTCCGGGACCGATCCAAAGGCCCTCCACTTT
clone size: .
D gene: .
J gene: TRBJ1-6
V gene: TRBV28

CDR3 protein: CASSLDQEQYF
CDR3 DNA: TGTGCCAGCAGCTTGGATCAGGAGCAGTACTTC
clone size: few
D gene: .
J gene: TRBJ2-7
V gene: TRBV5-4

CDR3 protein: CASSLLASYGYTF
CDR3 DNA: TGTGCCAGCAGCTTACTGGCAAGCTATGGCTACACCTTC
clone size: many
D gene: .
J gene: TRBJ1-2
V gene: TRBV12-3/TRBV12-4

CDR3 protein: CSALGWTRQAGIKDNEQFF
CDR3 DNA: TGCAGCGCCCTCGGTTGGACAAGACAAGCGGGAATTAAGGACAATGAGCAGTTCTTC
clone size: few
D gene: TRBD2
J gene: TRBJ2-1
V gene: TRBV29-1

CDR3 protein: CASSDMGRTNTGELFF
CDR3 DNA: TGTGCCAGCAGCGATATGGGACGGACGAACACCGGGGAGCTGTTTTTT
clone size: many
D gene: .
J gene: TRBJ2-2
V gene: TRBV7-9

CDR3 protein: CASSQQRETQYF
CDR3 DNA: TGCGCCAGCAGCCAGCAACGGGAGACCCAGTACTTC
clone size: .
D gene: .
J gene: TRBJ2-5
V gene: TRBV10-2

CDR3 protein: CASSVSSGRPRDEQFF
CDR3 DNA: TGTGCCAGCAGTGTCTCTAGCGGGAGGCCGCGCGATGAGCAGTTCTTC
clone size: many
D gene: TRBD2
J gene: TRBJ2-1
V gene: TRBV6-2/TRBV6-3

CDR3 protein: CSPRGRGNTEAFF
CDR3 DNA: TGCAGTCCCCGGGGGAGGGGGAATACTGAAGCTTTCTTT
clone size: .
D gene: .
J gene: TRBJ1-1
V gene: TRBV20-1

CDR3 protein: CASRFQDRSGNTIYF
CDR3 DNA: TGTGCCAGCAGGTTCCAAGACCGGTCTGGAAACACCATATATTTT
clone size: .
D gene: .
J gene: TRBJ1-3
V gene: TRBV28

CDR3 protein: CASSAISGSPGTDTQYF
CDR3 DNA: TGTGCCAGCAGCGCTATTAGCGGGAGCCCTGGTACAGATACGCAGTATTTT
clone size: .
D gene: TRBD2
J gene: TRBJ2-3
V gene: TRBV11-2

CDR3 protein: CASSYQQGDNSPLHF
CDR3 DNA: TGTGCCAGCAGCTACCAACAGGGAGATAATTCACCCCTCCACTTT
clone size: few
D gene: .
J gene: TRBJ1-6
V gene: TRBV4-2

CDR3 protein: CAIARLAETDTQYF
CDR3 DNA: TGTGCCATCGCACGGCTAGCGGAAACAGATACGCAGTATTTT
clone size: many
D gene: TRBD2
J gene: TRBJ2-3
V gene: TRBV2

CDR3 protein: CASSTGTGGLSYNEQFF
CDR3 DNA: TGTGCCAGCAGCACCGGGACAGGGGGCCTATCCTACAATGAGCAGTTCTTC
clone size: once
D gene: TRBD1
J gene: TRBJ2-1
V gene: TRBV28

CDR3 protein: CASSLISAGPSNQVTDTQYF
CDR3 DNA: TGCGCCAGCAGCTTGATCTCAGCGGGGCCCTCCAACCAAGTCACAGATACGCAGTATTTT
clone size: many
D gene: TRBD2
J gene: TRBJ2-3
V gene: TRBV5-1

CDR3 protein: CASSLDGRDETQYF
CDR3 DNA: TGTGCCAGCAGCCTGGACGGGCGTGACGAGACCCAGTACTTC
clone size: .
D gene: .
J gene: TRBJ2-5
V gene: TRBV7-2

CDR3 protein: CASTPRGIGTSYEQYF
CDR3 DNA: TGTGCCAGCACTCCTCGGGGTATTGGGACTTCCTACGAGCAGTACTTC
clone size: .
D gene: .
J gene: TRBJ2-7
V gene: TRBV28

CDR3 protein: CASSLQFSNNEQFF
CDR3 DNA: TGTGCCAGCAGCCTCCAGTTTTCAAACAATGAGCAGTTCTTC
clone size: .
D gene: .
J gene: TRBJ2-1
V gene: TRBV11-1

CDR3 protein: CSVDPGANVLTF
CDR3 DNA: TGCAGCGTTGACCCTGGGGCCAACGTCCTGACTTTC
clone size: many
D gene: .
J gene: TRBJ2-6
V gene: TRBV29-1

CDR3 protein: CASSHGSLGSGYTF
CDR3 DNA: TGTGCCAGCAGCCACGGCTCATTGGGCAGTGGCTACACCTTC
clone size: .
D gene: .
J gene: TRBJ1-2
V gene: TRBV6-2/TRBV6-3

CDR3 protein: CSARDLRTDNSPLHF
CDR3 DNA: TGCAGTGCTAGAGATCTTAGGACAGATAATTCACCCCTCCACTTT
clone size: many
D gene: .
J gene: TRBJ1-6
V gene: TRBV20-1

CDR3 protein: CASAQGLAGNEQFF
CDR3 DNA: TGTGCCTCCGCCCAGGGACTAGCGGGAAATGAGCAGTTCTTC
clone size: few
D gene: TRBD2
J gene: TRBJ2-1
V gene: TRBV15

CDR3 protein: CASSFRDRGPHEQYF
CDR3 DNA: TGTGCCAGCAGCTTCCGGGACAGGGGACCCCACGAGCAGTACTTC
clone size: many
D gene: TRBD1
J gene: TRBJ2-7
V gene: TRBV5-6

CDR3 protein: CASSLGPGSEAFF
CDR3 DNA: TGTGCCAGCAGTTTAGGGCCGGGGTCTGAAGCTTTCTTT
clone size: many
D gene: .
J gene: TRBJ1-1
V gene: TRBV12-3/TRBV12-4

CDR3 protein: CASSLAGTGVTDTQYF
CDR3 DNA: TGTGCCAGCAGCTTGGCCGGGACAGGGGTAACAGATACGCAGTATTTT
clone size: many
D gene: TRBD1
J gene: TRBJ2-3
V gene: TRBV7-8

CDR3 protein: CASSSLLAGGHNEQFF
CDR3 DNA: TGTGCCAGCAGCTCACTACTAGCGGGAGGGCACAATGAGCAGTTCTTC
clone size: .
D gene: TRBD2
J gene: TRBJ2-1
V gene: TRBV7-6

CDR3 protein: CASSLGLAGSLAKNIQYF
CDR3 DNA: TGTGCCAGCAGCTTAGGCCTAGCGGGAAGCTTAGCCAAAAACATTCAGTACTTC
clone size: many
D gene: TRBD2
J gene: TRBJ2-4
V gene: TRBV11-2